Below, 30 T cell receptor beta chains from the same sample are listed, as sequenced in a study of blood T cell repertoires in COVID-19. The data were produced by immunoSEQ multiplex PCR, yet TCRdb's version contains in-frame clones alone and is incomplete. Of over 250,000 clones listed, about 88% are singletons. The sequenced sample consisted of peripheral blood. The receptors were gathered from a human donor with COVID-19, enrolled during active disease. The donor label of this sample is uncertain.

CDR3 DNA: TGTGCCAGCAGCTTAGCCAATCAGGGAGGGAGCTCCTACGAGCAGTACTTC. It specifies CASSLANQGGSSYEQYF. The genes are TRBV7-8 and TRBJ2-7, with 7 nucleotides matching TRBD2. CDR1 SGHVS and CDR2 FQNEAQ come from the germline V gene. The CDR3 has 17 residues. The trim removed 0 bases at V and 0 bases at J, leaving 8 bases unmatched.

With respect to this clone: An end of the junction differs from the germline gene, which may be a read error. The rearrangement links TRBV5-1 to TRBJ1-2; D perhaps matches TRBD1 (5 bases). This CDR3 has 15 amino acids. Germline CDR1 and CDR2: SGHRS and YFSETQ. CDR3 sequence (DNA): TGCACCAGCAGCCTTTTCCCGGGGGGGAACTATGGCTACACCTTC. Amino acid sequence: CTSSLFPGGNYGYTF.

The J gene is TRBJ1-1, the V gene TRBV9, with 9 nucleotides matching TRBD1. CDR3 length: 15 amino acids. From germline, CDR1 is SGDLS and CDR2 YYNGEE. V lost 4 bases, J lost 2 bases, and 6 bases stayed unmatched. CDR3 loop: CASSPRQGGNTEAFF. In nucleotides, the CDR3 is TGTGCCAGCAGCCCAAGACAGGGGGGAAACACTGAAGCTTTCTTT.

CDR3 sequence reads: CASSSRLAGVGTDTQYF. In DNA form, the CDR3 reads TGTGCCAGCAGTTCCAGACTAGCGGGAGTGGGAACAGATACGCAGTATTTT. This chain links TRBV6-2 or TRBV6-3 with TRBJ2-3; 12 bases match TRBD2. The germline CDR1 and CDR2 sequences are MNHEY and SVGEGT. J lost 3 bases, V lost 4 bases, and 8 bases had no gene match. This CDR3 contains 17 residues.

This sequence joins TRBV3-1 (or the pseudogene TRBV3-2) and TRBJ2-3; 14 nucleotides line up with TRBD2. J lost 4 bases, V lost 4 bases, and 7 bases had no gene match. The CDR3 is 17 residues long. Germline V gives CDR1 LGHDT, CDR2 YNNKEL (reference sequence). The CDR3 DNA sequence: TGTGCCAGCAGCCGAGGGACTAGCGGGAGTTCTTCAGATACGCAGTATTTT. Amino acid sequence: CASSRGTSGSSSDTQYF.

The V call is TRBV4-1, the J call TRBJ2-6; 10 bases are a match to TRBD1. The J segment lost 0 bases and the V segment lost 4 bases, leaving 6 bases of the junction unmatched. Germline CDR1 is MGHRA and CDR2 is YSYEKL. CDR3 length: 18 amino acids. The DNA for the CDR3 is TGCGCCAGCAGCCCAGGGACAGGGGCCGGCTCTGGGGCCAACGTCCTGACTTTC. Amino acids: CASSPGTGAGSGANVLTF.

The gene calls are TRBV28 and TRBJ2-5, with TRBD2 matching 9 bases. The V segment lost 6 bases and the J segment 4 bases; nucleotides outside the gene matches: 12. The CDR3 is 16 amino acids. CDR1 is MDHEN and CDR2 is SYDVKM in the germline V gene. CDR3 amino acids: CASSPTPAGGRETQYF. The CDR3 DNA follows: TGTGCCAGCAGCCCTACTCCAGCGGGAGGACGAGAGACCCAGTACTTC.

The chain uses TRBV11-2 and TRBJ1-2; D is perhaps TRBD1 (6 bases). Germline values: CDR1 SGHAT, CDR2 FQNNGV. V was trimmed by 5 bases and J by 4 bases, leaving 17 bases between them. The CDR3 is made up of 15 amino acids. CDR3 residues: CASSLRGGSGYGYTF. CDR3 sequence (DNA): TGTGCCAGCAGCCTGCGGGGGGGCTCCGGCTATGGCTACACCTTC.

The gene calls are TRBV19 and TRBJ1-2; no firm D call. The V end lost 3 bases, the J end lost 2 bases, and 13 bases lay between the germline ends. CDR3 length: 15 residues. Germline CDR1 reads LNHDA; CDR2 reads SQIVND (reference sequence). The CDR3 loop reads CASSIASGFNYGYTF. CDR3 bases: TGTGCCAGTAGTATTGCGTCCGGGTTCAACTATGGCTACACCTTC.

The chain joins TRBV9 to TRBJ2-1; tentative D call: TRBD1 (7 bases). Germline CDR1 SGDLS, CDR2 YYNGEE. This CDR3 comprises 14 residues. Trimming took 0 bases from V and 7 from J, leaving 11 bases between them. The CDR3 nucleotides read TGTGCCAGCAGCGTAGAGCAGGGGGGAAATGAGCAGTTCTTC. This translates into CASSVEQGGNEQFF.

V gene TRBV9 combines with J gene TRBJ1-1, with D possibly being TRBD1 (5 bases). V dropped 4 bases and J dropped 7 bases, with 17 bases sitting between them. The CDR3 covers 14 residues. Looked up from germline, CDR1 is SGDLS and CDR2 is YYNGEE. This chain's CDR3 is CASSRTGQPGEAFF. CDR3 DNA sequence: TGTGCCAGCAGCAGAACAGGCCAACCTGGTGAAGCTTTCTTT.

This chain uses TRBV7-9 with TRBJ2-1; D is unresolved. Germline loops: CDR1 SEHNR, CDR2 FQNEAQ (reference sequence). V dropped 5 bases and J dropped 0 bases, with 14 bases sitting between them. The CDR3 is 16 residues long. The CDR3 DNA follows: TGTGCCAGCAGCCCCCTCCTGAGAAGCTCCTACAATGAGCAGTTCTTC. This sequence encodes CASSPLLRSSYNEQFF.

The V gene is TRBV20-1, the J gene TRBJ1-1; TRBD1 matches 9 bases. The CDR3 covers 14 residues. Germline lookup yields CDR1 DFQATT and CDR2 SNEGSKA (reference sequence). V trimming: 3 bases; J trimming: 1 base; junction bases outside the gene matches: 3. CDR3: CSASLGQGNTEAFF. The CDR3 region has the DNA TGCAGTGCTAGTCTGGGACAGGGGAACACTGAAGCTTTCTTT.

V and J are TRBV5-1 and TRBJ1-5; 9 nucleotides agree with TRBD1. Per germline, CDR1 SGHRS and CDR2 YFSETQ. The CDR3 extends over 14 amino acids. V shed 4 bases and J 7 bases; nucleotides not matched to a gene: 6. This chain's CDR3 is CASSAGQGDQPQHF. The DNA for the CDR3 is TGCGCCAGCAGCGCGGGACAGGGAGACCAGCCCCAGCATTTT.

The chain links TRBV2 to TRBJ2-2; possibly TRBD1 for D (6 bases). This CDR3 has 13 residues. The germline V and J ends were trimmed by 6 bases and 6 bases, with 11 bases remaining between them. CDR1 and CDR2 from the germline V gene are SNHLY and FYNNEI. CDR3 DNA sequence: TGTGCCAGCAGGAGCACAGGGCCCGGGGAGCTGTTTTTT. Its translation: CASRSTGPGELFF.

This clone turned up a few times. The gene calls are TRBV6-5 and TRBJ1-5; D remains ambiguous. Between the trimmed V and J ends, which lost 2 bases and 1 base, there was a span of 9 bases. Germline loops: CDR1 MNHEY, CDR2 SVGAGI. The CDR3 sequence is 15 residues long. CDR3 coding DNA: TGTGCCAGCAGTTACAGACAACAAAGCAATCAGCCCCAGCATTTT. Translated: CASSYRQQSNQPQHF.

The chain has TRBV27 and TRBJ2-5; TRBD1 agrees at 7 bases. V was clipped by 6 bases and J by 5 bases; unmatched bases: 15. This CDR3 has 16 residues. Germline values: CDR1 MNHEY, CDR2 SMNVEV (reference sequence). CDR3 nucleotide sequence: TGTGCCAGCAGCTCTATCCGACAGGGTCTGAGGGAGACCCAGTACTTC. It is translated as CASSSIRQGLRETQYF.

This chain joins TRBV30 and TRBJ1-1, with TRBD1 matching 11 bases. This CDR3 region has 14 residues. Trimming at V came to 4 bases and at J to 5 bases, leaving 6 bases not matched to a gene. Germline-derived CDR1 and CDR2 are GTSNPN and SVGIG (reference sequence). CDR3 coding DNA: TGTGCCTGGATTGGACAGGGGGCAGGGACTGAAGCTTTCTTT. As protein: CAWIGQGAGTEAFF.

The chain combines TRBV19 with TRBJ2-1; the match to TRBD1 covers 9 bases. The CDR3 totals 13 residues. Looked up from germline, CDR1 is LNHDA and CDR2 is SQIVND (reference sequence). Trimming removed 6 bases from V and 7 bases from J; junction bases left unmatched: 4. The CDR3 DNA follows: TGTGCCAGTAGCAGACAGGGGGATAATGAGCAGTTCTTC. Translation: CASSRQGDNEQFF.

The chain links TRBV27 to TRBJ2-1; the D gene is possibly TRBD2 (5 bases). This CDR3 is 16 amino acids long. Trimming took 4 bases from V and 1 from J, leaving 14 bases between them. From germline, CDR1 is MNHEY and CDR2 SMNVEV (reference sequence). CDR3 nucleotide sequence: TGTGCCAGCAGTTCCGGGAAGGGTTCTTCCTACAATGAGCAGTTCTTC. Translation: CASSSGKGSSYNEQFF.

The J gene is TRBJ1-5, the V gene TRBV12-5; the match to TRBD1 covers 9 bases. This CDR3 contains 15 residues. CDR1 and CDR2 (germline): LGHNT, FRNRAP. The J segment lost 6 bases and the V segment lost 6 bases, leaving 9 bases of the junction unmatched. The chain's CDR3 is CASGTGTGNGQPQHF. DNA of the CDR3: TGTGCTAGTGGAACCGGGACAGGGAACGGTCAGCCCCAGCATTTT.

The chain has TRBV13 and TRBJ1-1; TRBD1 is a possible D gene (6 bases). V lost 5 bases to trimming and J lost 3 bases, with 19 bases between them. CDR1 and CDR2 (germline): PRHDT, FYEKMQ (reference sequence). The CDR3 contains 16 residues. In nucleotides, the CDR3 is TGTGCCAGCAGCCCCCCACAGGGTTGGGATCACACTGAAGCTTTCTTT. This codes for CASSPPQGWDHTEAFF.

V gene TRBV5-1 combines with J gene TRBJ2-7; weak D call: TRBD1 (5 bases). The CDR3 has 16 amino acids. Germline CDR1 SGHRS, CDR2 YFSETQ. Trimming took 4 bases from V and 1 from J, leaving 18 bases between them. CDR3 nucleotide sequence: TGCGCCAGCAGCGATCACGCCGGGCAGGGATCCTACGAGCAGTACTTC. Translation gives CASSDHAGQGSYEQYF.

This clone was observed once. The rearrangement uses TRBV10-3 and TRBJ2-7; no definite D call. The CDR3 is made up of 14 amino acids. Looked up from germline, CDR1 is ENHRY and CDR2 is SYGVKD. V shed 8 bases and J shed 4 bases, with 18 bases lying between them. CDR3 DNA sequence: TGTGCCATCGGGCCGGATATGCCTGCTTACGAGCAGTACTTC. Amino acid sequence: CAIGPDMPAYEQYF.

This clone was picked up a small number of times. The CDR3 sequence: CASSLVGQPYGYTF. The CDR3 DNA sequence: TGTGCCAGCAGCTTGGTGGGGCAACCTTATGGCTACACCTTC. This chain joins TRBV5-4 and TRBJ1-2; D possibly corresponds to TRBD1 (5 bases). V was cut by 0 bases and J by 5 bases, with 11 bases left in between. Germline loops: CDR1 SGHNT, CDR2 YYREEE (reference sequence). The CDR3 totals 14 residues. The whole variable domain, remainder taken from reference TRBV5-4 and TRBJ1-2, is ETGVTQSPTHLIKTRGQQVTLRCSSQSGHNTVSWYQQALGQGPQFIFQYYREEENGRGNFPPRFSGLQFPNYSSELNVNALELDDSALYLCASSLVGQPYGYTFGSGTRLTVV.

The J gene is TRBJ2-2, the V gene TRBV11-3; D remains ambiguous. Germline lookup yields CDR1 SGHNT and CDR2 YENEEA. The CDR3 has 15 amino acids. V lost 1 base and J 3 bases, leaving 9 bases between the germline ends. The DNA for the CDR3 is TGTGCCAGCAGCTTAGCCAGCGCGGACACCGGGGAGCTGTTTTTT. It codes for CASSLASADTGELFF.

The genes are TRBV27 and TRBJ2-7; D uncertain. The CDR3 contains 15 residues. The V gene's germline CDR1 is MNHEY and CDR2 SMNVEV (reference sequence). Trimming left V 1 base short and J 3 bases short, with 13 bases between. The CDR3 coding sequence is TGTGCCAGCAGTTTATTCTCGATGGGCGTCTACGAGCAGTACTTC. As protein: CASSLFSMGVYEQYF.

This chain links TRBV7-3 with TRBJ1-6; D is undetermined. Trimming pared 2 bases from V and 4 bases from J, leaving 9 bases between. The CDR3 has 15 amino acids. From germline, CDR1 is SGHTA and CDR2 FQGTGA. The CDR3 nucleotides are TGTGCCAGCAGCTTATTCGGGGATTATAATTCACCCCTCCACTTT. The encoded protein is CASSLFGDYNSPLHF.

This clone was found a few times. The V and J genes are TRBV7-3 and TRBJ1-2; 9 bases line up with TRBD1. Trimming took 5 bases from V and 8 from J; bases not matched to a gene: 6. The CDR3 sequence is 13 residues long. Germline V CDR1 and CDR2: SGHTA, FQGTGA. Here the CDR3 reads CASSLRQGEGYTF. The CDR3 coding sequence is TGTGCCAGCAGCCTAAGACAGGGGGAAGGCTACACCTTC.

The chain recombines TRBV18 with TRBJ2-5, with 7 bases matching TRBD1. Germline V gives CDR1 KGHSH, CDR2 LQKENI. The V segment lost 4 bases and the J segment 5 bases; nucleotides outside the gene matches: 10. CDR3 length: 15 residues. The CDR3 nucleotides are TGTGCCAGCTCACTTATGAGGGACAGAGTGGAGACCCAGTACTTC. Its protein product is CASSLMRDRVETQYF. Using reference TRBV18 and TRBJ2-5 for the parts outside the CDR3, the full variable domain is NAGVMQNPRHLVRRRGQEARLRCSPMKGHSHVYWYRQLPEEGLKFMVYLQKENIIDESGMPKERFSAEFPKEGPSILRIQQVVRGDSAAYFCASSLMRDRVETQYFGPGTRLLVL.